A selection of T cell receptor beta chains follows, all from one sample in a study of blood T cell repertoires in COVID-19. Assay: immunoSEQ multiplex PCR; the TCRdb copy retains only in-frame clones and omits some. The sample includes 200,000 to 250,000 clones, about 79% of them seen just once. The sample consisted of peripheral blood. Source of these receptors: a man aged 50 to 60 with active or convalescent COVID-19. The CDR3 runs from the conserved cysteine through the conserved F or W. Size is stated for part of the rows, as once, few or many counts, or as a class when the clone is expanded.

abundance: NA; v_gene: TRBV4-1; CDR3aa: CAYPDQGRQPQHF
abundance: once; v_gene: TRBV7-2; CDR3aa: CASSSTGGNQPQHF
abundance: NA; v_gene: TRBV7-3; CDR3aa: CASSLGRRAGMETQYF
abundance: NA; v_gene: TRBV2; CDR3aa: CASSDFGATF
abundance: NA; v_gene: TRBV6-5; CDR3aa: CASSRGVRDTQYF
abundance: NA; v_gene: TRBV11-2; CDR3aa: CASGASDRGVNEQFF
abundance: NA; v_gene: TRBV6-2/TRBV6-3; CDR3aa: CASSRSFPYGYTF
abundance: NA; v_gene: TRBV9; CDR3aa: CASSVGPPPGDNEQFF
abundance: NA; v_gene: TRBV7-2; CDR3aa: CASSPDRGLGYTF
abundance: NA; v_gene: TRBV29-1; CDR3aa: CSGTILKGGSYNEQFF
abundance: NA; v_gene: TRBV4-2; CDR3aa: CASSQAEDSNYGYTF
abundance: NA; v_gene: TRBV5-4; CDR3aa: CASSRTGTDNSPLHF
abundance: NA; v_gene: TRBV13; CDR3aa: CASSRTGVTGELFF
abundance: NA; v_gene: TRBV7-3; CDR3aa: CASSYSRGSTDTQYF
abundance: NA; v_gene: TRBV4-3; CDR3aa: CASSQEKTGTFNTGELFF
abundance: NA; v_gene: TRBV18; CDR3aa: CASSPGGAFSNQPQHF
abundance: once; v_gene: TRBV5-5; CDR3aa: CASSLGRWQKSSYEQYF
abundance: NA; v_gene: TRBV28; CDR3aa: CASSLGQYNSPLHF
abundance: NA; v_gene: TRBV7-8; CDR3aa: CASRNSWTGGTNEKLFF
abundance: once; v_gene: TRBV7-8; CDR3aa: CASSLGDTGSRTPLHF
abundance: NA; v_gene: TRBV5-1; CDR3aa: CASSSTATNEKLFF
abundance: NA; v_gene: TRBV27; CDR3aa: CASSQGATEAFF
abundance: NA; v_gene: TRBV28; CDR3aa: CASRWGGSTDTQYF
abundance: NA; v_gene: TRBV2; CDR3aa: CASTRQGIDSPLHF
abundance: NA; v_gene: TRBV7-2; CDR3aa: CASSFWDRLLTEAFF
abundance: NA; v_gene: TRBV11-2; CDR3aa: CASSQWGQGDWSTEAFF
abundance: once; v_gene: TRBV19; CDR3aa: CASSPLGGVGYTF
abundance: NA; v_gene: TRBV5-1; CDR3aa: CASSFTSGGAETQYF
abundance: NA; v_gene: TRBV20-1; CDR3aa: CSASPGQVPDTQYF
abundance: NA; v_gene: TRBV24-1; CDR3aa: CATSDRLDRDEQFF
abundance: NA; v_gene: TRBV4-1; CDR3aa: CASSQGTASSYNEQFF
abundance: few; v_gene: TRBV9; CDR3aa: CASSVALGDNSPLHF
abundance: NA; v_gene: TRBV7-8; CDR3aa: CASSLTGAGTGMNTEAFF
abundance: NA; v_gene: TRBV6-5; CDR3aa: CASSKQGLSNQPQHF
abundance: NA; v_gene: TRBV18; CDR3aa: CASSPTGGRDEKLFF
abundance: NA; v_gene: TRBV2; CDR3aa: CASIPDRGVGYTF